Sequencing of this T cell receptor (beta chain) was carried out in a study of spatial heterogeneity in lung cancer. There are many counts of this clonotype. The CDR3 is 15 amino acids. Germline V gene data show CDR1 as LNHNV and CDR2 as YYDKDF (reference sequence). V shed 1 base and J shed 1 base, with 9 bases lying between them. In TCRdb, the 5' RACE reads were re-called with MiXCR into one record per CDR3 protein. The sample lists some 25,000 distinct CDR3 sequences; approximately 4.8% were seen once. Time point noted: sample taken at primary tumor resection. This TCR derives from a male donor with early-stage non-small cell lung cancer. The sequencing used PBMCs, collected at surgery. The chain links TRBV15 to TRBJ2-3; TRBD2 is a possible D gene (5 bases). The CDR3 protein is CATSRGGAGTDTQYF. The CDR3 DNA sequence: TGTGCCACCAGCAGAGGGGGAGCTGGCACAGATACGCAGTATTTT. The full variable domain, with the rest looked up from reference TRBV15 and TRBJ2-3, is DAMVIQNPRYQVTQFGKPVTLSCSQTLNHNVMYWYQQKSSQAPKLLFHYYDKDFNNEADTPDNFQSRRPNTSFCFLDIRSPGLGDTAMYLCATSRGGAGTDTQYFGPGTRLTVL.